Each of the 2 T cell receptor beta chains below was sequenced from the same sample in a study of OX40 agonist ivuxolimab in advanced cancers. Here immunoSEQ multiplex PCR was the method, and the copy in TCRdb shows in-frame clones only, minus some. The sample includes 35,000 to 50,000 clones, more than 80% seen only once; the top ten take roughly 4.5%. Material: CD4+ or CD8+ T cells sorted from blood, obtained in a trial of the OX40 agonist ivuxolimab. The receptors originated from an adult with an advanced solid tumor such as melanoma, head and neck, liver or kidney cancer.

This chain uses TRBV30 with TRBJ1-5; a possible D gene is TRBD1 (5 bases). Between the trimmed V and J ends, which lost 2 bases and 0 bases, there was a span of 8 bases. CDR1 is GTSNPN and CDR2 is SVGIG in the germline V gene (reference sequence). The length of the CDR3 is 14 residues. The CDR3 sequence: CAWSRGRSNQPQHF. For the CDR3, the DNA is TGTGCCTGGAGTAGGGGACGTAGCAATCAGCCCCAGCATTTT. Combining the CDR3 with reference TRBV30 and TRBJ1-5 gives the whole variable domain SQTIHQWPATLVQPVGSPLSLECTVEGTSNPNLYWYRQAAGRGLQLLFYSVGIGQISSEVPQNLSASRPQDRQFILSSKKLLLSDSGFYLCAWSRGRSNQPQHFGDGTRLSIL.

The chain recombines TRBV2 with TRBJ2-1, with D perhaps TRBD1 (5 bases). The germline V gene has CDR1 SNHLY and CDR2 FYNNEI. Trimming took 5 bases from V and 2 from J, leaving 13 bases between them. The CDR3 has 15 amino acids. Written as DNA, the CDR3 is TGTGCCAGCAGTTCGGTGCAGGGTACCTACAATGAGCAGTTCTTC. Translation gives CASSSVQGTYNEQFF.